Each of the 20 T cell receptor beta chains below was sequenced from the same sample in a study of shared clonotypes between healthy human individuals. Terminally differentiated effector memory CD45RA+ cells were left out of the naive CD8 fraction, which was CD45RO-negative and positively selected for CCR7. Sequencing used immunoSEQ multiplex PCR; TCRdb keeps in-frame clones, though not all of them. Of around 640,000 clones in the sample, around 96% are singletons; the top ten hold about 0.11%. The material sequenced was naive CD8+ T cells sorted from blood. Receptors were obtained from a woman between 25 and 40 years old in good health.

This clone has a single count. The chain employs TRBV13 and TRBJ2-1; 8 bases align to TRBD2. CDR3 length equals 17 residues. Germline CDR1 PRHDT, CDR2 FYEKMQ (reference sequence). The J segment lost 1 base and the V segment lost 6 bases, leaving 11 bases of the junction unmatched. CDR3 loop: CASRPPSGTRSYNEQFF. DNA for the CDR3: TGTGCCAGCAGGCCACCCTCCGGGACTAGATCCTACAATGAGCAGTTCTTC.

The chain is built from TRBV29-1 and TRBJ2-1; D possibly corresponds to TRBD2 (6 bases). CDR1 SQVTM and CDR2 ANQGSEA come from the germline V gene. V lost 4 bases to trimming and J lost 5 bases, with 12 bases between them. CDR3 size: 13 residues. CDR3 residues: CSVAGGVNNEQFF. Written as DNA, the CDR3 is TGCAGCGTTGCTGGCGGGGTAAACAATGAGCAGTTCTTC.

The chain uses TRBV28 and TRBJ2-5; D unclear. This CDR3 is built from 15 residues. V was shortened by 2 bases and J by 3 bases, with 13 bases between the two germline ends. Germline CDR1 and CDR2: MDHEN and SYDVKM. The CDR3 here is CASSLPGRKEETQYF. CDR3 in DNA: TGTGCCAGCAGTTTACCCGGACGGAAGGAAGAGACCCAGTACTTC.

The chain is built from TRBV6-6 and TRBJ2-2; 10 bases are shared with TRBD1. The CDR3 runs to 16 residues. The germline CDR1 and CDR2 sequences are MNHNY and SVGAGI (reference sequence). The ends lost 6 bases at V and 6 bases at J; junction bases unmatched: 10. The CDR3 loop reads CASRDWDRGGAGELFF. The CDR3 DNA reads TGTGCCAGCAGAGACTGGGACAGGGGTGGGGCCGGGGAGCTGTTTTTT.

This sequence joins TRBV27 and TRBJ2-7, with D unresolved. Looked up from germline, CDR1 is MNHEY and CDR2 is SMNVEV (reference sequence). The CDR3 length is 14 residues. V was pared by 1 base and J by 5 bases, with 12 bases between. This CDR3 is CASSLWYGVDEQYF. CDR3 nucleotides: TGTGCCAGCAGTTTATGGTACGGAGTGGACGAGCAGTACTTC.

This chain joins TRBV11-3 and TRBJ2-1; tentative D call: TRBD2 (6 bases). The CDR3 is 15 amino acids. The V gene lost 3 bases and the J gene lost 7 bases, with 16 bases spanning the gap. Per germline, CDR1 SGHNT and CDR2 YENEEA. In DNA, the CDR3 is TGTGCCAGCAGCTTTTCCTACGGGAGCTCAAATGAGCAGTTCTTC. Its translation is CASSFSYGSSNEQFF.

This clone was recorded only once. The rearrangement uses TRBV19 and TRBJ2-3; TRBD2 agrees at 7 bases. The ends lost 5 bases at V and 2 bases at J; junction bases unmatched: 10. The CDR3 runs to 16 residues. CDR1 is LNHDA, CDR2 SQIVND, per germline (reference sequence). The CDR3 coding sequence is TGTGCCAGTAGTGTCCTCGGGGGGAAACTCACAGATACGCAGTATTTT. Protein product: CASSVLGGKLTDTQYF.

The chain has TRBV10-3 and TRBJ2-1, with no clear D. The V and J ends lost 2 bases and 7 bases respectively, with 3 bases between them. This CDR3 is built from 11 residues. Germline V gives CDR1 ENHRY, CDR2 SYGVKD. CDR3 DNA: TGTGCCATCAGTGAGGGGAATGAGCAGTTCTTC. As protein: CAISEGNEQFF.

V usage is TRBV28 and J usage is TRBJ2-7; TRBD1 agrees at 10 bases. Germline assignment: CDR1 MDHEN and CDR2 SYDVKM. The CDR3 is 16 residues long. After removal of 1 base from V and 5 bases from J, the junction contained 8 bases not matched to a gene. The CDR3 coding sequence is TGTGCCAGCAGTTTATTAGCGGGACAGGGGAACCACGAGCAGTACTTC. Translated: CASSLLAGQGNHEQYF.

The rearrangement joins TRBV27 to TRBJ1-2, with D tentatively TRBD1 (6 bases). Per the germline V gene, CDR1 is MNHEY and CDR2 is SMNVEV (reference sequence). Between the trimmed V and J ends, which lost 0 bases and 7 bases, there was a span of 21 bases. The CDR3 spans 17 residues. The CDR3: CASSLSIQGTDSSGYTF. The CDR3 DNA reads TGTGCCAGCAGTTTATCCATACAGGGAACTGACTCCAGTGGCTACACCTTC.

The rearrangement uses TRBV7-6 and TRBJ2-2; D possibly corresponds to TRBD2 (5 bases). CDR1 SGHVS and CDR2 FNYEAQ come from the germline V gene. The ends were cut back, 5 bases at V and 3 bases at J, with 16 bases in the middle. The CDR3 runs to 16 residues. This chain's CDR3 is CASSKGGPWDTGELFF. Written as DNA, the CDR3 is TGTGCCAGCAGCAAAGGAGGCCCTTGGGACACCGGGGAGCTGTTTTTT.

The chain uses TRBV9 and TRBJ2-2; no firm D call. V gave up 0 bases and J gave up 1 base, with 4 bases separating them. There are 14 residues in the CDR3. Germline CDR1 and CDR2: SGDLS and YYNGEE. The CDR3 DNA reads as TGTGCCAGCAGCGTAGGGCTGAACACCGGGGAGCTGTTTTTT. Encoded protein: CASSVGLNTGELFF.

In DNA form, the CDR3 reads TGTGCCAGCAGCCTCACTAGCTATCAATCGTATGAGCAGTTCTTC. Protein sequence: CASSLTSYQSYEQFF. This chain connects TRBV7-9 to TRBJ2-1; D perhaps matches TRBD2 (6 bases). CDR3 length: 15 amino acids. V dropped 5 bases and J dropped 8 bases, with 19 bases sitting between them. Per the germline V gene, CDR1 is SEHNR and CDR2 is FQNEAQ (reference sequence).

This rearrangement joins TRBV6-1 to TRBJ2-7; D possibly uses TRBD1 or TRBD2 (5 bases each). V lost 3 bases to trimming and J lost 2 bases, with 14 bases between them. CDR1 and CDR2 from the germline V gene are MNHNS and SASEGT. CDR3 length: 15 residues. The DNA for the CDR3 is TGTGCCAGCAGTGAGTGGGCGCAGGGACCCTACGAGCAGTACTTC. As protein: CASSEWAQGPYEQYF.

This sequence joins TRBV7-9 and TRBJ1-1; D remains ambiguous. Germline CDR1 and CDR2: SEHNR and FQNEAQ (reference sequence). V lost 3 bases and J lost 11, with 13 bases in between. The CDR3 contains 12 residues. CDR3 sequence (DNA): TGTGCCAGCAGCTTTTACGCCCTCGGGGCTTTCTTT. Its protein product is CASSFYALGAFF.

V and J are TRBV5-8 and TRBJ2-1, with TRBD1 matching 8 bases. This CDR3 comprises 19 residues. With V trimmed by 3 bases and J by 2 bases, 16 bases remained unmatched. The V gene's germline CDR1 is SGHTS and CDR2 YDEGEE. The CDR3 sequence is CASSSYTGGNEGPYNEQFF. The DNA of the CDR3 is TGTGCCAGCAGCTCCTATACAGGGGGTAATGAAGGCCCCTACAATGAGCAGTTCTTC.

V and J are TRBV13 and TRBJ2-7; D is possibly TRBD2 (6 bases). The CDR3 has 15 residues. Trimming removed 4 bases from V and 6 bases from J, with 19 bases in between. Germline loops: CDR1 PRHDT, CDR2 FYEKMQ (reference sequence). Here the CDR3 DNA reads TGTGCCAGCAGCTCTCGCCGGGAGAAAGGGTTCGAGCAGTACTTC. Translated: CASSSRREKGFEQYF.

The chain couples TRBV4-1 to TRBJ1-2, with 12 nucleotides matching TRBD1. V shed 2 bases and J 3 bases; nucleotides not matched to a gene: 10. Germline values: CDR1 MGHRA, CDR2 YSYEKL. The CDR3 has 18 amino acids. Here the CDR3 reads CASSQHGTGGEVDYGYTF. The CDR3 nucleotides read TGCGCCAGCAGCCAACACGGGACAGGGGGCGAAGTGGACTATGGCTACACCTTC.

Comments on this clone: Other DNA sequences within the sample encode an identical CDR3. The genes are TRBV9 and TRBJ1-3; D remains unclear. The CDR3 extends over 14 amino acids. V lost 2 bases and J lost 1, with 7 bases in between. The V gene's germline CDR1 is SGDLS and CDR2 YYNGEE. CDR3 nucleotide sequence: TGTGCCAGCAGCGTCGACGGTTCTGGAAACACCATATATTTT. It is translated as CASSVDGSGNTIYF.

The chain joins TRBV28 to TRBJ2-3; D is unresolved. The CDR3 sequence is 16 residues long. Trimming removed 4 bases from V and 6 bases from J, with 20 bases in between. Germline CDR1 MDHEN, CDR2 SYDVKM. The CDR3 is CASSSFFQAVSDTQYF. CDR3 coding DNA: TGTGCCAGCAGTTCATTCTTCCAGGCGGTTTCGGATACGCAGTATTTT.